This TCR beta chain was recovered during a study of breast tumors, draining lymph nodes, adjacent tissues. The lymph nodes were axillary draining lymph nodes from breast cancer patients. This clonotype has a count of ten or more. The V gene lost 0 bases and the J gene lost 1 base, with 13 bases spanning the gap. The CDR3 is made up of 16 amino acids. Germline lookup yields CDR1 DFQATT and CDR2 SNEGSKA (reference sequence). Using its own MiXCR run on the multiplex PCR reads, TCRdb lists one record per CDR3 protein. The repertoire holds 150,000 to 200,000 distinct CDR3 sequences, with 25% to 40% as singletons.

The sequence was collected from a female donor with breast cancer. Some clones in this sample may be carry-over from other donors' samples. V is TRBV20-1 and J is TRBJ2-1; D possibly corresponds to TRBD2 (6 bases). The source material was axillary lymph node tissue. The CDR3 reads CSARDLASVSYNEQFF. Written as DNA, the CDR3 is TGCAGTGCTAGAGATCTTGCTAGCGTGTCCTACAATGAGCAGTTCTTC.